The 27 T cell receptor beta chains presented below share a single source sample, sequenced in a study of blood T cells in healthy people across ages. Then a second PCR, running roughly 7 to 11 cycles, was carried out with a sample-barcoded 5' primer and a J-beta primer mix. TCRdb passed the 5' RACE reads through MiXCR, listing each CDR3 protein once. In the table there are around 700,000 distinct CDR3 sequences, around 25% of which are singletons. These sequences were also reported in another study, on T cells of mothers and their children.

Specimen: blood. The receptors were gathered from a boy between 5 and 17 years old in good health.

The V and J genes are TRBV12-3 or TRBV12-4 and TRBJ2-7, with D possibly matching TRBD2 (7 bases). The CDR3 contains 14 residues. Trimming left V 8 bases short and J 4 bases short, with 18 bases between. CDR3: CASRRGGDPYEQYF. Written as DNA, the CDR3 is TGTGCCAGCCGCAGGGGAGGGGACCCTTACGAGCAGTACTTC.

The chain links TRBV6-6 to TRBJ2-5; 8 nucleotides line up with TRBD1. The CDR3 covers 14 residues. The germline gives CDR1 MNHNY, CDR2 SVGAGI (reference sequence). J was trimmed by 3 bases and V by 2 bases; bases with no gene match: 2. CDR3 DNA sequence: TGTGCCAGCAGTTACACGGACAGGGAAGAGACCCAGTACTTC. Translation gives CASSYTDREETQYF.

In its sample, this clonotype was seen many times. The rearrangement joins TRBV7-9 to TRBJ1-2; the D gene is possibly TRBD1 (5 bases). CDR1 and CDR2 (germline): SEHNR, FQNEAQ (reference sequence). This CDR3 has 13 residues. V was pared by 5 bases and J by 0 bases, with 7 bases between. The DNA of the CDR3 is TGTGCCAGCAGCCAGGGAGCTAACTATGGCTACACCTTC. Its protein product is CASSQGANYGYTF.

The V gene is TRBV27, the J gene TRBJ2-3; TRBD2 might be the D (5 bases). V shed 5 bases and J shed 0 bases, with 12 bases lying between them. The germline V gene encodes CDR1 MNHEY and CDR2 SMNVEV (reference sequence). This CDR3 has 15 residues. The CDR3 coding sequence is TGTGCCAGCAGTCTCGAGGGATCTAGCACAGATACGCAGTATTTT. It specifies CASSLEGSSTDTQYF.

In its sample, this clonotype was seen many times. At one of its ends the junction is not consistent with the germline gene, which may arise from a read error. This chain links TRBV5-1 with TRBJ2-3; the D gene is possibly TRBD2 (5 bases). Looked up from germline, CDR1 is SGHRS and CDR2 is YFSETQ. The CDR3 extends over 14 amino acids. CDR3 region: CASSLEGSTDTQYF. The CDR3 DNA is TGTGCCAGCAGTTTAGAGGGCAGCACAGATACGCAGTATTTT.

This clonotype has just a few counts. The genes are TRBV7-9 and TRBJ1-1; D perhaps matches TRBD1 (6 bases). The CDR3 contains 13 residues. Trimming stripped 11 bases from V and 0 bases from J, with 13 bases between. Germline loops: CDR1 SEHNR, CDR2 FQNEAQ (reference sequence). This chain's CDR3 is CAGGGHMNTEAFF. The CDR3 coding sequence is TGTGCCGGGGGCGGACACATGAACACTGAAGCTTTCTTT.

In its sample, this clonotype was seen a few times. The chain has TRBV7-2 and TRBJ2-5, with 7 bases matching TRBD2. The CDR3 length is 15 residues. The germline CDR1 and CDR2 sequences are SGHTA and FQGNSA. V dropped 1 base and J dropped 1; count of bases not matched to a gene: 3. The DNA for the CDR3 is TGTGCCAGCAGCTTAGGCGGGGGATTCCAAGAGACCCAGTACTTC. Its protein is CASSLGGGFQETQYF.

The chain couples TRBV24-1 to TRBJ1-2, with D hard to call. Germline V lookup: CDR1 KGHDR, CDR2 SFDVKD. The CDR3 has 12 residues. The ends were cut back, 7 bases at V and 8 bases at J, with 13 bases in the middle. The CDR3 DNA sequence: TGTGCCACCAGCGGCCCCTCCGGAGGCTACACCTTC. This codes for CATSGPSGGYTF.

This clonotype came up a few times. The rearrangement uses TRBV6-6 and TRBJ2-5; D might be TRBD2 (6 bases). The closer fit of TRBJ2-7 to the DNA end suggests the J call may be wrong. Germline CDR1 and CDR2: MNHNY and SVGAGI (reference sequence). This CDR3 comprises 15 residues. The CDR3 is CASSPPGRGDYEQYF. The CDR3 DNA is TGTGCCAGCAGTCCCCCCGGGAGAGGGGACTACGAGCAGTACTTC.

This chain connects TRBV27 to TRBJ2-7; 9 positions agree with TRBD1. Per the germline V gene, CDR1 is MNHEY and CDR2 is SMNVEV (reference sequence). This CDR3 region has 16 residues. Unmatched junction bases numbered 10, after V lost 5 bases and J lost 2 bases. CDR3 amino acids: CASSLWTGERPYEQYF. In DNA form, the CDR3 reads TGTGCCAGCAGTCTCTGGACAGGGGAACGACCCTACGAGCAGTACTTC.

This clonotype has just a few counts. The CDR3 reads CASGLGPAGTEAFF. CDR3 in DNA: TGTGCTAGTGGTTTGGGGCCGGCTGGCACTGAAGCTTTCTTT. V is TRBV12-5 and J is TRBJ1-1; D remains unclear. This CDR3 has 14 amino acids. Germline V gene data show CDR1 as LGHNT and CDR2 as FRNRAP. V was cut by 1 base and J by 4 bases, with 10 bases left in between.

This sequence joins TRBV7-8 and TRBJ2-4, with a weak D call TRBD2 (6 bases). This CDR3 region has 16 residues. From germline, CDR1 is SGHVS and CDR2 FQNEAQ. V shed 5 bases and J shed 3 bases, with 17 bases lying between them. CDR3 nucleotides: TGTGCCAGCAGCCGAAGCCACATGGAGGGCAAAAACATTCAGTACTTC. The encoded protein is CASSRSHMEGKNIQYF.

The CDR3 sequence: CSASGLAETQYF. CDR3 bases: TGCAGCGCCTCGGGACTAGCGGAGACCCAGTACTTC. This sequence joins TRBV29-1 and TRBJ2-5; TRBD2 aligns across 10 bases. V trimming: 7 bases; J trimming: 5 bases; junction bases outside the gene matches: 4. Germline values: CDR1 SQVTM, CDR2 ANQGSEA. The CDR3 is made up of 12 amino acids.

This clonotype was counted between two and nine times. J is TRBJ2-7 and V is TRBV20-1; 11 bases are a match to TRBD1. J was trimmed by 5 bases and V by 6 bases; bases with no gene match: 9. Germline CDR1 reads DFQATT; CDR2 reads SNEGSKA (reference sequence). The CDR3 is 14 amino acids. The chain's CDR3 is CSAGYGTGGHEQYF. CDR3 nucleotides: TGCAGTGCCGGATACGGGACAGGGGGACACGAGCAGTACTTC.

This clonotype was seen a handful of times. The V and J genes are TRBV2 and TRBJ2-1, with 9 bases matching TRBD2. This CDR3 comprises 14 residues. In germline, CDR1 is SNHLY, CDR2 FYNNEI. V shed 8 bases and J 5 bases; nucleotides not matched to a gene: 7. Written as DNA, the CDR3 is TGTGCCAGCTATAGCGGGAGAGGAAACAATGAGCAGTTCTTC. As protein: CASYSGRGNNEQFF.

The chain combines TRBV4-3 with TRBJ2-7; D is ambiguous. Trimming left V 1 base short and J 6 bases short, with 10 bases between. The CDR3 runs 13 residues. Germline V lookup: CDR1 LGHNA, CDR2 YSLEER. The DNA of the CDR3 is TGCGCCAGCAGCCAAGCTGGTCTCGGCGAGCAGTACTTC. Translating gives CASSQAGLGEQYF.

On this clonotype: The conserved final phenylalanine or tryptophan is absent from the CDR3, which likely points to a read error. The chain joins TRBV7-8 to TRBJ2-7; the match to TRBD2 covers 9 bases. The germline CDR1 and CDR2 sequences are SGHVS and FQNEAQ. This CDR3 comprises 16 residues. After removal of 2 bases from V and 5 bases from J, the junction contained 10 bases not matched to a gene. This CDR3 reads CASSLRDSGGPDEQYS. The CDR3 DNA sequence: TGTGCCAGCAGCTTAAGGGATAGCGGGGGTCCGGACGAGCAGTACTCC.

V is TRBV27 and J is TRBJ2-4, with D uncertain. The CDR3 sequence is 14 residues long. The V and J ends lost 8 bases and 0 bases respectively, with 11 bases between them. The V gene's germline CDR1 is MNHEY and CDR2 SMNVEV (reference sequence). CDR3: CASFYPLAKNIQYF. The CDR3 DNA reads as TGTGCCAGCTTCTATCCGCTAGCCAAAAACATTCAGTACTTC.

The sample holds a few counts of this clonotype. The gene calls are TRBV20-1 and TRBJ2-5, with 8 bases lining up with TRBD1. The CDR3 runs 15 residues. CDR1 and CDR2 (germline): DFQATT, SNEGSKA (reference sequence). The ends lost 4 bases at V and 4 bases at J; junction bases unmatched: 11. CDR3 DNA sequence: TGCAGTGCTATCCTGGAGGACAGGGCTGGAGAGACCCAGTACTTC. As protein: CSAILEDRAGETQYF.

CDR3 DNA sequence: TGTGCCAGCAGCTCCCCTTGGACAGGGGGGCGCACTGAAGCTTTCTTT. It codes for CASSSPWTGGRTEAFF. The chain is built from TRBV11-2 and TRBJ1-1; 10 bases match TRBD1. V trimming: 4 bases; J trimming: 4 bases; junction bases outside the gene matches: 9. CDR1 and CDR2 from the germline V gene are SGHAT and FQNNGV. The CDR3 spans 16 residues.

The chain is built from TRBV28 and TRBJ1-2; D might be TRBD1 (6 bases). This CDR3 has 13 amino acids. The germline CDR1 and CDR2 sequences are MDHEN and SYDVKM. V was trimmed by 5 bases and J by 4 bases, leaving 11 bases between them. CDR3 DNA sequence: TGTGCCAGCAGTCGGGACATCCGCTATGGCTACACCTTC. Amino acid sequence: CASSRDIRYGYTF.

The chain links TRBV5-1 to TRBJ2-5; a possible D gene is TRBD2 (6 bases). The end of the DNA is better explained by TRBJ2-7, so the J call may be wrong. This CDR3 has 16 residues. Germline CDR1 is SGHRS and CDR2 is YFSETQ. The CDR3 reads CASSLDWEERSYEQYF. CDR3 DNA sequence: TGCGCCAGCAGCTTGGATTGGGAGGAAAGATCCTACGAGCAGTACTTC.

This clonotype was detected a few times. V gene TRBV5-1 combines with J gene TRBJ1-1, with a tentative D call TRBD1 (5 bases). V was cut by 0 bases and J by 4 bases, with 10 bases left in between. The germline V gene encodes CDR1 SGHRS and CDR2 YFSETQ. The CDR3 runs to 14 residues. CDR3 region: CASSLDGGITEAFF. CDR3 nucleotide sequence: TGCGCCAGCAGCTTGGATGGGGGAATCACTGAAGCTTTCTTT.

The chain links TRBV9 to TRBJ2-5; TRBD1 aligns across 10 bases. With 2 bases clipped from V and 1 base from J, the junction kept 2 bases outside the gene matches. The CDR3 has 15 residues. CDR1 and CDR2 (germline): SGDLS, YYNGEE. The chain's CDR3 is CASSVTGGVQETQYF. The CDR3 DNA follows: TGTGCCAGCAGCGTGACAGGGGGCGTCCAAGAGACCCAGTACTTC.

V and J are TRBV20-1 and TRBJ2-7; the D gene is possibly TRBD1 (5 bases). Germline CDR1 and CDR2: DFQATT and SNEGSKA (reference sequence). V was trimmed by 7 bases and J by 0 bases, leaving 16 bases between them. There are 14 residues in the CDR3. CDR3 nucleotide sequence: TGCAGTGTCAAGGGGATCCTCGGCTCCTACGAGCAGTACTTC. Translation gives CSVKGILGSYEQYF.

V is TRBV12-3 or TRBV12-4 and J is TRBJ2-6; TRBD1 might be the D (8 bases). Trimming removed 2 bases at V and 0 bases at J, with 11 bases between. This CDR3 is 17 amino acids long. This CDR3 is CASSLNRGGSGANVLTF. The CDR3 DNA is TGTGCCAGCAGTTTAAACAGGGGGGGCTCTGGGGCCAACGTCCTGACTTTC.

The chain joins TRBV29-1 to TRBJ2-1; TRBD2 is a possible D gene (5 bases). V was cut by 7 bases and J by 5 bases, with 12 bases left in between. CDR3 length equals 12 residues. The V gene's germline CDR1 is SQVTM and CDR2 ANQGSEA. In nucleotides, the CDR3 is TGCAGCGCTGGGGAGACAAACAATGAGCAGTTCTTC. As protein: CSAGETNNEQFF.